The sequence of this T cell receptor beta chain was determined in a study of T cells after yellow fever vaccination. TCRdb passed the 5' RACE reads through MiXCR, listing each CDR3 protein once. The table has around 310,000 distinct CDR3 sequences, approximately 3.9% seen once. The CDR3 consists of 17 residues. V shed 6 bases and J shed 5 bases, with 25 bases lying between them. Germline-derived CDR1 and CDR2 are MGHDK and SYGVNS. This clonotype was counted between two and nine times. The chain is built from TRBV25-1 and TRBJ2-5, with D possibly TRBD1 on 5 matching bases. The sequences come from PBMCs, collected 5 days after the yellow fever booster vaccination. This receptor was identified in a man between 18 and 29 years old who received the YFV17D yellow fever vaccine. CDR3 nucleotide sequence: TGTGCCAGCAGCACCAAGGGTGGACACCCGAATGAGGAGACCCAGTACTTC. This encodes CASSTKGGHPNEETQYF.